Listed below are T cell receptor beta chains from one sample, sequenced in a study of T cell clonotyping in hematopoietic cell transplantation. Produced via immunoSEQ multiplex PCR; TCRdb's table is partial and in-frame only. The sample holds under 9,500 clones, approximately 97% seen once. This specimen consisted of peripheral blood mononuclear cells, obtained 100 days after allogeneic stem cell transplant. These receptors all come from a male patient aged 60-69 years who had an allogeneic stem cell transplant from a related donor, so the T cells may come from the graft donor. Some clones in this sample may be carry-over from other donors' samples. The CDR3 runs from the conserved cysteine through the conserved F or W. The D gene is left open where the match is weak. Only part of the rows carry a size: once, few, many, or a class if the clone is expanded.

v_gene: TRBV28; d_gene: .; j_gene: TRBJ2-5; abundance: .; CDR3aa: CASSSPGRTTGETQYF; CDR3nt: TGTGCCAGCAGTTCACCGGGACGGACCACCGGGGAGACCCAGTACTTC
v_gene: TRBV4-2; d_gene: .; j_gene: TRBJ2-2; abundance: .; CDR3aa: CASSQDLAQLSNTGELFF; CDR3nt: TGTGCCAGCAGCCAAGATCTCGCGCAGCTATCCAACACCGGGGAGCTGTTTTTT
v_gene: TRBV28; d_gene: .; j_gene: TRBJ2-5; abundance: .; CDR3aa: CASTFHGAAQETQYF; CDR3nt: TGTGCCAGCACCTTTCATGGAGCGGCACAAGAGACCCAGTACTTC
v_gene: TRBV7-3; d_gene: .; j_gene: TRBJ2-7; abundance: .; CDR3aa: CASSLPTGSYEQYF; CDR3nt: TGTGCCAGCAGCTTGCCAACTGGATCCTACGAGCAGTACTTC
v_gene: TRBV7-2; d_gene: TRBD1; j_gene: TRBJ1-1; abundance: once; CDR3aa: CASSSQPQGGREAFF; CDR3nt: TGTGCCAGCAGCTCCCAACCGCAGGGGGGTAGGGAAGCTTTCTTT
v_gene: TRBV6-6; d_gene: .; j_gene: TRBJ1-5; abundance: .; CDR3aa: CASNIQVSNQPQHF; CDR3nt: TGTGCCAGCAATATACAAGTTAGCAATCAGCCCCAGCATTTT
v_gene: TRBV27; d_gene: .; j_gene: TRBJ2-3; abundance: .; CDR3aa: CASSSWSYGDTQYF; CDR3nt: TGTGCCAGCAGTTCGTGGAGCTACGGCGATACGCAGTATTTT
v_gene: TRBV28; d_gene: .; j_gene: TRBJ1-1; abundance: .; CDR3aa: CASWEALNTEAFF; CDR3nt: TGTGCCAGTTGGGAGGCTCTGAACACTGAAGCTTTCTTT
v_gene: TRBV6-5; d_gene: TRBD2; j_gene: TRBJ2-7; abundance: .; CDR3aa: CASSTGGWGPDEQYF; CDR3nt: TGTGCCAGCAGTACGGGGGGGTGGGGGCCGGACGAGCAGTACTTC
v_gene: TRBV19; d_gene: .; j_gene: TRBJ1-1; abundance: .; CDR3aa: CASSIPRTWGTEAFF; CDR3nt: TGTGCCAGTAGTATCCCTCGGACGTGGGGCACTGAAGCTTTCTTT
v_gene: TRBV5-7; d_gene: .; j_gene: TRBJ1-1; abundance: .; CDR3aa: CASSLDRLKLRMNTEAFF; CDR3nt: TGTGCCAGCAGCTTGGACAGGCTGAAACTCCGCATGAACACTGAAGCTTTCTTT
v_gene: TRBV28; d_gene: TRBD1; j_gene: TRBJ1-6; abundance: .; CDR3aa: CASEGDDRDGWSPLHF; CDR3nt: TGTGCCAGCGAGGGTGACGACAGGGACGGATGGTCACCCCTCCACTTT
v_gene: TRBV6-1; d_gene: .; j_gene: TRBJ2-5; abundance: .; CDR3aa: CASGDKETQYF; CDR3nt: TGTGCCAGCGGGGATAAGGAGACCCAGTACTTC
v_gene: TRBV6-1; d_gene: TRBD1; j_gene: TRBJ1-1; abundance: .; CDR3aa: CASSDTGAAISSTEAFF; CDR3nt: TGTGCCAGCAGTGACACAGGGGCTGCGATCTCGAGTACTGAAGCTTTCTTT
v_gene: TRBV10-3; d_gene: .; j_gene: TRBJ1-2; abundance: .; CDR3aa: CAIAPEGSVGYTF; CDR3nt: TGTGCCATCGCGCCGGAGGGATCGGTCGGCTACACCTTC
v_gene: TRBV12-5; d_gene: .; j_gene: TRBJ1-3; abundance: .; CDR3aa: CASGSGSPGNTIYF; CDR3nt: TGTGCTAGTGGTTCGGGGTCTCCTGGAAACACCATATATTTT
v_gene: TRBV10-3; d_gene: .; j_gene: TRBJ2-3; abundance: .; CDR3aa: CAISEELFGDTQYF; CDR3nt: TGTGCCATCAGTGAGGAACTATTCGGAGATACGCAGTATTTT
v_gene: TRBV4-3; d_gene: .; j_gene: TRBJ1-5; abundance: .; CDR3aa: CASSLISGQPQHF; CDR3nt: TGCGCCAGCAGCCTTATCTCTGGGCAGCCCCAGCATTTT
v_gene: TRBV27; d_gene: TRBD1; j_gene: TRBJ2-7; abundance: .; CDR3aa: CASSVRGTYEQYF; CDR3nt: TGTGCCAGCAGCGTCAGGGGGACCTACGAGCAGTACTTC
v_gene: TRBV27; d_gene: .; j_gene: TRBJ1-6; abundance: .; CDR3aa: CASSLRALRGPEVWPLHF; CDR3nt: TGTGCCAGCAGTTTAAGAGCCCTAAGGGGCCCCGAGGTTTGGCCCCTCCACTTT
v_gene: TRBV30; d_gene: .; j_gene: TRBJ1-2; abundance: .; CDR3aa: CAWSEEGWDYGYTF; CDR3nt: TGTGCCTGGAGTGAGGAGGGATGGGACTATGGCTACACCTTC
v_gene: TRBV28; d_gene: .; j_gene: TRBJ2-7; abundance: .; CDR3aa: CASRQQGSSYEQYF; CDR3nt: TGTGCCAGCAGACAGCAGGGTTCCTCCTACGAGCAGTACTTC
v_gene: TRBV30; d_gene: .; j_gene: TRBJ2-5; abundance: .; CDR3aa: CAWSVLGLGETQYF; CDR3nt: TGTGCCTGGAGTGTACTCGGGCTCGGAGAGACCCAGTACTTC
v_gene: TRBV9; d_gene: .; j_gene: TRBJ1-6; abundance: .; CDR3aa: CASSAMDTNSPLHF; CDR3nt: TGTGCCAGCAGCGCTATGGACACTAATTCACCCCTCCACTTT
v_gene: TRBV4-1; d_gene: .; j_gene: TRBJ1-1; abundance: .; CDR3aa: CASSQGPYEAFF; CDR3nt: TGCGCCAGCAGCCAAGGTCCTTATGAAGCTTTCTTT
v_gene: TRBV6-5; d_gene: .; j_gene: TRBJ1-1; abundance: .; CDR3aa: CASSYQRGNTEAFF; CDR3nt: TGTGCCAGCAGTTACCAGCGAGGGAACACTGAAGCTTTCTTT
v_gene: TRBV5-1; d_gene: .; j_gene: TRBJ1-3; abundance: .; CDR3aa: CASSSGSSGNTIYF; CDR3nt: TGCGCCAGCAGCTCGGGGAGCTCTGGAAACACCATATATTTT
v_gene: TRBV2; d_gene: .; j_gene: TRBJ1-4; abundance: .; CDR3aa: CASSGGKLFF; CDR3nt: TGTGCCAGCAGCGGGGGAAAACTGTTTTTT
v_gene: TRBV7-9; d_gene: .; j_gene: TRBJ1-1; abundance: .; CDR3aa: CASSVRTVKPEAFF; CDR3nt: TGTGCCAGCAGCGTAAGGACAGTCAAGCCTGAAGCTTTCTTT
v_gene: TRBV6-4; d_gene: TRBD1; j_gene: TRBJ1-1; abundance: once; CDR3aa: CASSVQGDTEAFF; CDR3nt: TGTGCCAGCAGTGTACAGGGGGACACTGAAGCTTTCTTT
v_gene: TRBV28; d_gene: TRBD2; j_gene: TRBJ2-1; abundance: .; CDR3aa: CASSPSRLTSGGEQFF; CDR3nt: TGTGCCAGCAGTCCCTCCCGATTGACTAGCGGGGGTGAGCAGTTCTTC